This TCR beta chain was profiled in a study of early T cells in non-severe SARS-CoV-2 infection. Study-wide context: From unsorted whole blood, bulk RNA was sequenced, and the chains remained unpaired. Study outcomes and limitations: VDJdb matching skewed toward anti-spike CD8 responses, missing private and CD4 specificities.

Each cDNA molecule carried a unique molecular identifier. TCRdb re-called the 5' RACE reads with MiXCR, one entry per CDR3 protein. This table has tens of thousands of distinct CDR3 sequences, over 10% appearing once. This clonotype showed up many times. Its target is not known. V lost 1 base, J lost 3 bases, and 2 bases stayed unmatched. CDR1 is SGHAT, CDR2 FQNNGV, per germline. The CDR3 contains 14 residues. Sequenced sample: whole blood. This chain joins TRBV11-2 and TRBJ2-7; TRBD1 matches 8 bases. This sequence was found in an adult who was a healthcare worker with PCR-confirmed SARS-CoV-2 infection or an uninfected control (not recorded which). The chain's CDR3 is CASSLGQGIYEQYF. CDR3 DNA sequence: TGTGCCAGCAGCTTAGGACAGGGGATCTACGAGCAGTACTTC. The full variable domain, in which reference TRBV11-2 and TRBJ2-7 provide the parts outside the CDR3, is EAGVAQSPRYKIIEKRQSVAFWCNPISGHATLYWYQQILGQGPKLLIQFQNNGVVDDSQLPKDRFSAERLKGVDSTLKIQPAKLEDSAVYLCASSLGQGIYEQYFGPGTRLTVT.